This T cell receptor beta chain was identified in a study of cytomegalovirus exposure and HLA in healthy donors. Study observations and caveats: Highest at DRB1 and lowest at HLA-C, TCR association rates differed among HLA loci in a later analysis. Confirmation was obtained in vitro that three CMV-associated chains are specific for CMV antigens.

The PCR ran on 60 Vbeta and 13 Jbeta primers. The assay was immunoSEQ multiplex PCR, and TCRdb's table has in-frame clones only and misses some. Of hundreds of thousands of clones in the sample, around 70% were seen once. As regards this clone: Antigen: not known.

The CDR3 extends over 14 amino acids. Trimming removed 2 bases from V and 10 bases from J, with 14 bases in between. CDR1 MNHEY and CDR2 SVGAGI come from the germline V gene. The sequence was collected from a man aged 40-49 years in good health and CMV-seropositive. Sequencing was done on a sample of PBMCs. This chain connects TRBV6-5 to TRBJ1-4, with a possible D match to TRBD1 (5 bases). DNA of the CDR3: TGTGCCAGCAGTTACAGGGGTGTGGGCGGAAAACTGTTTTTT. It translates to CASSYRGVGGKLFF.